This T cell receptor beta chain appears in the sequencing data of a study of T cells in Graves' hyperthyroidism and ophthalmopathy. Template material for amplifying TCR beta CDR3 regions consisted of RNA transcripts. First-round RT-PCR of the TCR CDR3 relied on the HTBI primer set. TCRdb fed the multiplex PCR reads into MiXCR, producing one record per CDR3 protein. The data contain some 720,000 distinct CDR3 sequences, about 15% of them singletons. The CDR3 loop spans 13 amino acids. Germline V gene data show CDR1 as SGHRS and CDR2 as YFSETQ. V was trimmed by 2 bases and J by 6 bases, leaving 8 bases between them. Details on this clonotype: Its specificity is unknown.

The study's findings and limits: Ophthalmopathy was distinguished from stable hyperthyroidism by 13 V-J signatures.

This clonotype was obtained from a young man with Graves' hyperthyroidism. Sequencing was performed on blood. The chain links TRBV5-1 to TRBJ2-2, with D unclear. The CDR3 sequence is CASSFNTAGELFF. CDR3 bases: TGCGCCAGCAGCTTTAATACCGCCGGGGAGCTGTTTTTT.